The 2 T cell receptor beta chains below come from one sample, sequenced in a study of cytomegalovirus exposure and HLA in healthy donors. Use of 60 Vbeta and 13 Jbeta primers characterized the PCR. Sequencing was performed with immunoSEQ multiplex PCR; in TCRdb, only in-frame clones are kept and a portion is missing. The table includes 99,000 or so clones, under 85% detected once. Sequences were obtained from PBMCs. These receptors all come from a man younger than 30 in good health and CMV-seronegative.

The chain combines TRBV7-9 with TRBJ2-7, with D possibly matching TRBD2 (5 bases). This CDR3 is built from 14 residues. Between the trimmed V and J ends, which lost 5 bases and 0 bases, there was a span of 11 bases. Germline lookup yields CDR1 SEHNR and CDR2 FQNEAQ (reference sequence). The CDR3: CASSPDSNSYEQYF. For the CDR3, the DNA is TGTGCCAGCAGCCCGGACTCGAACTCCTACGAGCAGTACTTC.

The chain combines TRBV5-1 with TRBJ1-2, with a tentative D call TRBD1 (6 bases). The CDR3 loop spans 15 amino acids. V lost 0 bases, J lost 3 bases, and 12 bases lay in between. Germline assignment: CDR1 SGHRS and CDR2 YFSETQ. The CDR3 nucleotides are TGCGCCAGCAGCTTGGGGGGCAGGGGAGACTATGGCTACACCTTC. Protein: CASSLGGRGDYGYTF. Together with reference TRBV5-1 and TRBJ1-2, the CDR3 gives the full variable domain: KAGVTQTPRYLIKTRGQQVTLSCSPISGHRSVSWYQQTPGQGLQFLFEYFSETQRNKGNFPGRFSGRQFSNSRSEMNVSTLELGDSALYLCASSLGGRGDYGYTFGSGTRLTVV.